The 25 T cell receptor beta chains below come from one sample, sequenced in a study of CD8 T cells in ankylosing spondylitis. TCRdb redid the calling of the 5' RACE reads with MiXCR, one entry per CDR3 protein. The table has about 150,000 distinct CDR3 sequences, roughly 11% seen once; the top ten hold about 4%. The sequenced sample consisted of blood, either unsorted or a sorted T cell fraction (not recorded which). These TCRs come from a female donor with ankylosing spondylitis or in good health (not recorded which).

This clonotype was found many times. CDR3 DNA: TGCAGCGTGGCCGGGACAGTGAACACTGAAGCTTTCTTT. It codes for CSVAGTVNTEAFF. The rearrangement joins TRBV29-1 to TRBJ1-1, with 7 bases identical to TRBD1. V shed 6 bases and J 0 bases; nucleotides not matched to a gene: 4. The CDR3 is 13 amino acids. Germline V lookup: CDR1 SQVTM, CDR2 ANQGSEA. The entire variable domain, with the rest obtained from reference TRBV29-1 and TRBJ1-1, is as follows: SAVISQKPSRDICQRGTSLTIQCQVDSQVTMMFWYRQQPGQSLTLIATANQGSEATYESGFVIDKFPISRPNLTFSTLTVSNMSPEDSSIYLCSVAGTVNTEAFFGQGTRLTVV.

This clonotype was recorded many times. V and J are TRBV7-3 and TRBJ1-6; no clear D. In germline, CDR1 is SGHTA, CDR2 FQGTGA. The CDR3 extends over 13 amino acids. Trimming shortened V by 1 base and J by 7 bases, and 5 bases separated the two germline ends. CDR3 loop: CASSLSANSPLHF. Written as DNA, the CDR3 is TGTGCCAGCAGCTTAAGTGCGAATTCACCCCTCCACTTT.

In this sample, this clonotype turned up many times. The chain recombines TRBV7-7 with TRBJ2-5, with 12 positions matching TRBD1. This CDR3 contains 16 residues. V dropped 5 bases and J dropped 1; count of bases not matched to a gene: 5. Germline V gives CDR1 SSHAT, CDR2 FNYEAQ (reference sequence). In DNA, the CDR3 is TGTGCCAGCAGCATAGGGACAGGGGGCCGCCAAGAGACCCAGTACTTC. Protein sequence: CASSIGTGGRQETQYF. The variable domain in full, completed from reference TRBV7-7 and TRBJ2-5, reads GAGVSQSPRYKVTKRGQDVTLRCDPISSHATLYWYQQALGQGPEFLTYFNYEAQPDKSGLPSDRFSAERPEGSISTLTIQRTEQRDSAMYRCASSIGTGGRQETQYFGPGTRLLVL.

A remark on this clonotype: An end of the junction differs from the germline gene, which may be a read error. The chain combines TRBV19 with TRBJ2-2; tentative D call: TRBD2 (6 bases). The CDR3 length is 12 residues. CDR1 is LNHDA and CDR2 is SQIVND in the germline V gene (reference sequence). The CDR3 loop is CASKKNTGGLFF. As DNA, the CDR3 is TGTGCCAGCAAAAAGAACACCGGGGGGCTGTTTTTT.

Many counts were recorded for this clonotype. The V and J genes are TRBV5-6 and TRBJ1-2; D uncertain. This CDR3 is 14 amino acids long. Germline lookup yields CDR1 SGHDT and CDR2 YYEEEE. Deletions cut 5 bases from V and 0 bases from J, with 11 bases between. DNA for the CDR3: TGTGCCAGCAGATCAGATGCGGCTAACTATGGCTACACCTTC. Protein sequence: CASRSDAANYGYTF.

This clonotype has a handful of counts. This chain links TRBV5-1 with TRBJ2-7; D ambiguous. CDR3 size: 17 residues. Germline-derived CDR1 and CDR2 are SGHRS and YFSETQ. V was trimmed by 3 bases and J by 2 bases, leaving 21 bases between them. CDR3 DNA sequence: TGCGCCAGCAGCTGGGCAACGGGCCCATTCTCTCCCTACGAGCAGTACTTC. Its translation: CASSWATGPFSPYEQYF.

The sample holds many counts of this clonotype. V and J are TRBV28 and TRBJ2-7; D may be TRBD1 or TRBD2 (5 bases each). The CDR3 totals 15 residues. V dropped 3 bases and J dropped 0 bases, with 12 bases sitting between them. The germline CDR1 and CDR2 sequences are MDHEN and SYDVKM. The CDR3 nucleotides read TGTGCCAGCAGTTTTGTTGGTGGGGGCTCCTACGAGCAGTACTTC. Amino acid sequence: CASSFVGGGSYEQYF.

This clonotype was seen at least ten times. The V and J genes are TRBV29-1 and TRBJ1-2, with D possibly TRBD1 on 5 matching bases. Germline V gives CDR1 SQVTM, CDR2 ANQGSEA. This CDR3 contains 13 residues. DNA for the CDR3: TGCGCAGGATCCAATCAGGGACTTGGAGGCTACACCTTC. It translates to CAGSNQGLGGYTF.

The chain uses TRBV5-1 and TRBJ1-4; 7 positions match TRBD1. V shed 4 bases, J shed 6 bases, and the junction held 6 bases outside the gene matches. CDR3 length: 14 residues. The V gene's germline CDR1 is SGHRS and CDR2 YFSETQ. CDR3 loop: CASSRQGGDEKLFF. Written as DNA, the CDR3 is TGCGCCAGCAGCAGACAGGGAGGGGATGAAAAACTGTTTTTT.

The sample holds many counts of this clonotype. CDR3 sequence reads: CSVRDNSYEQYF. For the CDR3, the DNA is TGCAGCGTTAGGGACAACTCCTACGAGCAGTACTTC. The chain combines TRBV29-1 with TRBJ2-7, with D tentatively TRBD1 (6 bases). Trimming removed 5 bases at V and 0 bases at J, with 8 bases between. Germline V gene sequence: CDR1 SQVTM, CDR2 ANQGSEA. The CDR3 is 12 residues long.

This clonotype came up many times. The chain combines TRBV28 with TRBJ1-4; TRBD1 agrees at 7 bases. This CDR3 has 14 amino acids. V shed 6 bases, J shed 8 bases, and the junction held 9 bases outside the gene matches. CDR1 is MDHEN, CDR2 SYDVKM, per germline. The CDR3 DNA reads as TGTGCCAGCAGGGGGACAGCAGGAAAGGAAAAACTGTTTTTT. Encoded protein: CASRGTAGKEKLFF.

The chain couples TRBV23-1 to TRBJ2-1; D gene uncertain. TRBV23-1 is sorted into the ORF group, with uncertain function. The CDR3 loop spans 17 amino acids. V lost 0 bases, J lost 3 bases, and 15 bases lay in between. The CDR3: CASSQSIGLPYYNEQFF. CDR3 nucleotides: TGCGCCAGCAGTCAATCGATTGGTCTACCCTACTACAATGAGCAGTTCTTC.

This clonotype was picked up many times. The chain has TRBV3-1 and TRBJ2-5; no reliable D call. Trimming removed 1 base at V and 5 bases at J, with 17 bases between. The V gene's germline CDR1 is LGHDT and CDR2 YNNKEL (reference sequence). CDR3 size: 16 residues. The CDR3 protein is CASSQGRAEREETQYF. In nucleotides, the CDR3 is TGTGCCAGCAGCCAAGGGCGAGCCGAAAGAGAGGAGACCCAGTACTTC.

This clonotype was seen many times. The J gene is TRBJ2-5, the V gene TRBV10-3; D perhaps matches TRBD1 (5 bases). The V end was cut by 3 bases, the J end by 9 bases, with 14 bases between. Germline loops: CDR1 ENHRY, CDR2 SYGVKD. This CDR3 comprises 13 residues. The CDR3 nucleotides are TGTGCCATCAGTGACCAGGGATCGGGTCCCCAGTACTTC. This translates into CAISDQGSGPQYF.

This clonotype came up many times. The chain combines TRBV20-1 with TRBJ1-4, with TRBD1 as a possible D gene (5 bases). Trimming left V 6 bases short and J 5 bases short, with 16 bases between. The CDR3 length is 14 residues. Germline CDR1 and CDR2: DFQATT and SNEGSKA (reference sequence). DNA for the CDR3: TGCAGTGCGTCCCCGGGACGGGACAATGAAAAACTGTTTTTT. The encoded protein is CSASPGRDNEKLFF.

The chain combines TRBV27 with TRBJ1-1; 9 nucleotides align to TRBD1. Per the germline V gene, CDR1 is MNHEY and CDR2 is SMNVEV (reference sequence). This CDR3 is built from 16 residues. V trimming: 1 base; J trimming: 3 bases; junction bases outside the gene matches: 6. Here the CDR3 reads CASSLWGQGGDTEAFF. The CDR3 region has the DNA TGTGCCAGCAGTTTATGGGGACAGGGAGGGGACACTGAAGCTTTCTTT.

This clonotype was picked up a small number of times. In nucleotides, the CDR3 is TGTGCCAGTGGAGGGGCGGTCCATAGCAATCAGCCCCAGCATTTT. Protein product: CASGGAVHSNQPQHF. The chain joins TRBV19 to TRBJ1-5; the D gene is possibly TRBD1 (5 bases). The CDR3 loop spans 15 amino acids. The germline V gene has CDR1 LNHDA and CDR2 SQIVND (reference sequence). V was cut by 8 bases and J by 0 bases, with 14 bases left in between.

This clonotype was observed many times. The DNA of the CDR3 is TGTGCCAGCAGGCTGGACCTAGCGGCCGTCTACGAGCAGTACTTC. Protein product: CASRLDLAAVYEQYF. The V gene is TRBV12-3 or TRBV12-4, the J gene TRBJ2-7; 7 bases fit TRBD2. The length of the CDR3 is 15 residues. The trim removed 6 bases at V and 3 bases at J, leaving 11 bases unmatched.

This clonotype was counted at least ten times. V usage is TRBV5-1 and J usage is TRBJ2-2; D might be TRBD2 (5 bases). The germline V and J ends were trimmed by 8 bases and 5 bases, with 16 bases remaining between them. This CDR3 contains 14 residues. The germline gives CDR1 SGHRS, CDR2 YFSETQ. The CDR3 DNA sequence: TGCGCCAGTCTTTCCAATCGGGGAACCGGGGAGCTGTTTTTT. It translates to CASLSNRGTGELFF. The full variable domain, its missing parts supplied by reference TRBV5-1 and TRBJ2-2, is KAGVTQTPRYLIKTRGQQVTLSCSPISGHRSVSWYQQTPGQGLQFLFEYFSETQRNKGNFPGRFSGRQFSNSRSEMNVSTLELGDSALYLCASLSNRGTGELFFGEGSRLTVL.

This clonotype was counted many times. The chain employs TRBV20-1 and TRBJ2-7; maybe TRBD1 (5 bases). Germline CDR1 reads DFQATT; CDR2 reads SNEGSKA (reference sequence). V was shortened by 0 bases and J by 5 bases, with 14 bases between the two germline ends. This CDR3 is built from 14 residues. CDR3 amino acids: CSAREVRVDDEQYF. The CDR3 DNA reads TGCAGTGCTAGAGAAGTCAGGGTGGACGACGAGCAGTACTTC.

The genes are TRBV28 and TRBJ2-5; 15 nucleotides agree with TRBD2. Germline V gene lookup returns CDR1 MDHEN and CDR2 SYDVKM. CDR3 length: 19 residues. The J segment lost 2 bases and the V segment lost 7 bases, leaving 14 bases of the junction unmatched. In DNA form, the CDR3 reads TGTGCCAGCAAGCCCTTAGGGACTAGCGGGGGGAAGAAACAAGAGACCCAGTACTTC. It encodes CASKPLGTSGGKKQETQYF.

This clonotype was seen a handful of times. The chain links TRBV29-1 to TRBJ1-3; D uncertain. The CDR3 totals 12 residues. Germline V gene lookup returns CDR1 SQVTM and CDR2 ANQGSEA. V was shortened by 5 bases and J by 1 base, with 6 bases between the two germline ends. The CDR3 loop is CSVQKSGNTIYF. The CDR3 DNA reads TGCAGCGTTCAAAAATCTGGAAACACCATATATTTT.

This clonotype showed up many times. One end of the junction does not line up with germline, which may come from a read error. The DNA of the CDR3 is TGCGCCAGCAGCTTGATCCCCGACAATCATCCCCAGCATTTT. This gives the protein CASSLIPDNHPQHF. The chain combines TRBV5-1 with TRBJ1-5; D is undetermined. The CDR3 length is 14 residues. Germline V gene data show CDR1 as SGHRS and CDR2 as YFSETQ.

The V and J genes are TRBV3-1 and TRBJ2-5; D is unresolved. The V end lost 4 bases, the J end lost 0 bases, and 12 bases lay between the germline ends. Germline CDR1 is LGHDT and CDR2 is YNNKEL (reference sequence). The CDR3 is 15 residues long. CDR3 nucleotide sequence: TGTGCCAGCAGCCTCAGTCACGGGTACCAAGAGACCCAGTACTTC. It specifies CASSLSHGYQETQYF.

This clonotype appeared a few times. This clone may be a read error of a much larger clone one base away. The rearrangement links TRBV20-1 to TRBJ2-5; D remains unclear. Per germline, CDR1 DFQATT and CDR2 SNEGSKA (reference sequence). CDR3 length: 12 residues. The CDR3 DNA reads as TGCAGTGCTAGAGTTCCAGGTTCGACCCAGTCCTTC. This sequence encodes CSARVPGSTQSF.